The next 13 T cell receptor beta chains were all read from a single sample in a study of blood T cells in healthy people across ages. With a J-beta primer mix and a sample-barcoded 5' primer, a second PCR ran roughly 6 to 11 cycles. TCRdb reprocessed the 5' RACE reads via MiXCR and lists one record per CDR3 protein. The sample has under 950,000 distinct CDR3 sequences; about a fifth are singletons. Sequencing was performed on blood. These receptors originate from a man in his sixties or seventies in good health.

The chain couples TRBV20-1 to TRBJ1-1; a weak D match, TRBD1 (5 bases). CDR3 length: 14 residues. The V end lost 6 bases, the J end lost 0 bases, and 14 bases lay between the germline ends. Per the germline V gene, CDR1 is DFQATT and CDR2 is SNEGSKA (reference sequence). The CDR3 reads CSAEPRDMNTEAFF. In DNA, the CDR3 is TGCAGTGCGGAACCCAGGGATATGAACACTGAAGCTTTCTTT.

In DNA form, the CDR3 reads TGTGCCAGCAGCCAAGTCAGCGGGGCCTTTTTGGATACGCAGTATTTT. This codes for CASSQVSGAFLDTQYF. The rearrangement uses TRBV14 and TRBJ2-3; 7 bases align to TRBD2. V trimming: 1 base; J trimming: 6 bases; junction bases outside the gene matches: 10. Germline V gene data show CDR1 as SGHDN and CDR2 as FVKESK. This CDR3 is built from 16 residues.

A few counts support this clonotype. The chain carries TRBV6-1 and TRBJ1-2; 7 bases match TRBD1. CDR3 size: 13 residues. Germline V gene sequence: CDR1 MNHNS, CDR2 SASEGT. J lost 9 bases, V lost 0 bases, and 4 bases had no gene match. CDR3 DNA: TGTGCCAGCAGTGAAGCCAGGGGGGTTAGCTACACCTTC. This codes for CASSEARGVSYTF.

This clonotype turned up a few times. V is TRBV21-1 and J is TRBJ1-4. TRBV21-1 is flagged as a pseudogene. The CDR3 is made up of 13 amino acids. The CDR3 coding sequence is TGTGCCAGCAGCGAAAAGGGAGGTGAAAAACTGTTTTTT. Residues: CASSEKGGEKLFF.

Worth noting for this clonotype: One end of the junction fails to match germline, which may point to a read error. V gene TRBV5-1 combines with J gene TRBJ2-3; D not certain. This CDR3 spans 13 amino acids. Germline V gene data show CDR1 as SGHRS and CDR2 as YFSETQ. For the CDR3, the DNA is TGCGCCGGCAGCTCTATCCAAGGAGATACGCAGTATTTT. This encodes CAGSSIQGDTQYF.

The rearrangement uses TRBV20-1 and TRBJ1-6; TRBD1 is a possible D gene (5 bases). Germline values: CDR1 DFQATT, CDR2 SNEGSKA (reference sequence). V was pared by 5 bases and J by 7 bases, with 12 bases between. The CDR3 is 13 amino acids. In DNA, the CDR3 is TGCAGTGCTCCTAGGCAGGGAAATTCACCCCTCCACTTT. Its translation is CSAPRQGNSPLHF.

This clonotype was counted a few times. One junction end disagrees with the germline gene, perhaps due to a read error. The chain couples TRBV5-5 to TRBJ2-5, with a possible D match to TRBD1 (6 bases). Germline CDR1 and CDR2: SGHKS and YYEKEE (reference sequence). The CDR3 is 13 residues long. Here the CDR3 DNA reads TGTGCCAGCAGCTTGTGGACAGAAGAGACCCAGTGCTTC. Encoded protein: CASSLWTEETQCF.

The rearrangement links TRBV20-1 to TRBJ2-7; no definite D call. Trimming stripped 2 bases from V and 2 bases from J, with 7 bases between. CDR3 length: 12 residues. Germline V gene data show CDR1 as DFQATT and CDR2 as SNEGSKA (reference sequence). CDR3 protein: CSARSTAYEQYF. The CDR3 nucleotides are TGCAGTGCTAGATCGACGGCCTACGAGCAGTACTTC.

The V gene is TRBV11-3, the J gene TRBJ1-2; D is perhaps TRBD1 (5 bases). V was clipped by 5 bases and J by 4 bases, with 17 bases between them. The CDR3 runs to 15 residues. The germline V gene encodes CDR1 SGHNT and CDR2 YENEEA. CDR3 amino acids: CASSTSGPEGYGYTF. In nucleotides, the CDR3 is TGTGCCAGCAGCACCTCGGGACCCGAGGGCTATGGCTACACCTTC.

The V call is TRBV20-1, the J call TRBJ1-2; 7 bases map to TRBD1. The CDR3 extends over 13 amino acids. The V segment lost 1 base and the J segment 8 bases; nucleotides outside the gene matches: 7. The V gene's germline CDR1 is DFQATT and CDR2 SNEGSKA (reference sequence). The CDR3 DNA reads as TGCAGTGCTAGAGCCGGGACAGCGAAGGGCTACACCTTC. Protein product: CSARAGTAKGYTF.

Points on this clonotype: At one of its ends the junction is not consistent with the germline gene, which may arise from a read error. The chain couples TRBV7-2 to TRBJ2-1; tentative D call: TRBD2 (7 bases). Per germline, CDR1 SGHTA and CDR2 FQGNSA. The CDR3 length is 17 residues. The chain's CDR3 is CANSLNRGAGSYNEQFF. The CDR3 DNA reads TGTGCCAACAGCTTAAACCGGGGGGCAGGCTCCTACAATGAGCAGTTCTTC. The variable domain in full, with the rest retrieved from reference TRBV7-2 and TRBJ2-1, is GAGVSQSPSNKVTEKGKDVELRCDPISGHTALYWYRQSLGQGLEFLIYFQGNSAPDKSGLPSDRFSAERTGGSVSTLTIQRTQQEDSAVYLCANSLNRGAGSYNEQFFGPGTRLTVL.

This clonotype was seen a few times. The V gene is TRBV12-3 or TRBV12-4, the J gene TRBJ2-3, with D possibly matching TRBD1 (5 bases). Between the trimmed V and J ends, which lost 5 bases and 2 bases, there was a span of 11 bases. The CDR3 runs to 14 residues. CDR3 DNA sequence: TGTGCCAGCAGTCTTCGACAGTACACAGATACGCAGTATTTT. It yields the protein CASSLRQYTDTQYF.

The chain combines TRBV12-3 or TRBV12-4 with TRBJ2-3; 7 bases are a match to TRBD2. After removal of 3 bases from V and 1 base from J, the junction contained 7 bases not matched to a gene. The CDR3 extends over 16 amino acids. CDR3 amino acids: CASSFAGAVGTDTQYF. The CDR3, as DNA: TGTGCCAGCAGTTTTGCGGGAGCGGTCGGCACAGATACGCAGTATTTT.